The clone carrying this TCR beta chain was counted ten times or more. Its antigen is not identified. The entry originates in a study of Graves' ophthalmopathy and Graves' hyperthyroidism. Researchers took RNA transcripts and amplified TCR beta CDR3 regions from them. RT-PCR in the first round used HTBI primers; a second-round multiplex PCR followed. One entry per CDR3 protein results from TCRdb running MiXCR on the multiplex PCR reads. The table shows about 1.1 million distinct CDR3 sequences, with around a third occurring only once. Study-level findings and limits: Cross-validated, the 13-signature model showed 87.88%/81.08% sensitivity/specificity, and 80%/75% in the test set. The majority of expanded thyroid clonotypes above 0.001 frequency also occurred in blood.

The CDR3 consists of 16 residues. Germline V gene sequence: CDR1 MGHDK, CDR2 SYGVNS. Uncontrolled infections, other autoimmune diseases, pregnancy or lactation barred patients from enrollment. This TCR came from an adult man with Graves' hyperthyroidism. The sequencing input was peripheral blood or thyroid tissue (not recorded which). The chain joins TRBV25-1 to TRBJ1-4, with D tentatively TRBD1 (5 bases). The CDR3 DNA is TGTGACATTGGGGCCTGGCCAACTTCGGCTAATGAAAAACTGTTTTTT. Translation: CDIGAWPTSANEKLFF.